The clone carrying this TCR beta chain came up a few times. These data come from a study of blood T cells in healthy people across ages. Germline V gene lookup returns CDR1 MNHEY and CDR2 SMNVEV (reference sequence). There are 19 residues in the CDR3. J was trimmed by 0 bases and V by 2 bases; bases with no gene match: 8. A second PCR of roughly 7 to 11 cycles used a sample-barcoded 5' primer and a J-beta primer mix. TCRdb processed the 5' RACE reads anew with MiXCR; each CDR3 protein has one entry. The sample carries about 1 million distinct CDR3 sequences, over 35% recorded once. PBMCs, at least 7 million per sample, were isolated.

The rearrangement uses TRBV27 and TRBJ2-1; 12 nucleotides align to TRBD2. Sequenced: blood. The TCR comes from a woman aged 60-75 years in good health. The CDR3 coding sequence is TGTGCCAGCAGTTTACGGACTAGCGGGATGGGGAGCTCCTACAATGAGCAGTTCTTC. This sequence encodes CASSLRTSGMGSSYNEQFF.